This TCR beta chain is drawn from a study of technical replicates of blood from a handful of donors. Assay used: immunoSEQ multiplex PCR; TCRdb lists only in-frame clones, some missing. The profile covers tens of thousands of clones, with approximately 97% appearing a single time and roughly 0.2% taken by the ten largest. This sequence was found in a human donor in good health. Sequenced material: T cells isolated from PBMCs.

This chain's CDR3 is CASSAPNSYNEQFF. In nucleotides, the CDR3 is TGTGCCAGCAGCGCGCCTAATTCCTACAATGAGCAGTTCTTC. The gene calls are TRBV13 and TRBJ2-1; D uncertain. V was clipped by 5 bases and J by 1 base, with 9 bases between them. The CDR3 is 14 amino acids. Germline loops: CDR1 PRHDT, CDR2 FYEKMQ (reference sequence).